This T cell receptor beta chain was profiled in a study of lymphopenia after photon versus proton radiotherapy. Study-wide results and limits: Larger post-nadir TCR diversity loss correlated inversely with survival in deceased patients. Authors raise, but do not show, better survival with proton therapy.

Regarding this clone: Its cognate antigen is unknown.

Using immunoSEQ multiplex PCR, the repertoire was profiled, and TCRdb retains in-frame clones only, with some absent. Seen here are tens of thousands of clones, more than 70% observed once, and the top ten hold 29%. The CDR3 has 15 amino acids. Germline V gene data show CDR1 as MNHEY and CDR2 as SVGAGI. V shed 5 bases and J 6 bases; nucleotides not matched to a gene: 7. Sample: peripheral blood, taken from a patient treated with photon-based radiotherapy. The sequence was obtained from a man in his forties or fifties with gastric cancer. The rearrangement links TRBV6-5 to TRBJ1-4, with 9 bases matching TRBD1. The DNA of the CDR3 is TGTGCCAGCAGTACCATGACAGGGGGACATGAAAAACTGTTTTTT. This encodes CASSTMTGGHEKLFF.